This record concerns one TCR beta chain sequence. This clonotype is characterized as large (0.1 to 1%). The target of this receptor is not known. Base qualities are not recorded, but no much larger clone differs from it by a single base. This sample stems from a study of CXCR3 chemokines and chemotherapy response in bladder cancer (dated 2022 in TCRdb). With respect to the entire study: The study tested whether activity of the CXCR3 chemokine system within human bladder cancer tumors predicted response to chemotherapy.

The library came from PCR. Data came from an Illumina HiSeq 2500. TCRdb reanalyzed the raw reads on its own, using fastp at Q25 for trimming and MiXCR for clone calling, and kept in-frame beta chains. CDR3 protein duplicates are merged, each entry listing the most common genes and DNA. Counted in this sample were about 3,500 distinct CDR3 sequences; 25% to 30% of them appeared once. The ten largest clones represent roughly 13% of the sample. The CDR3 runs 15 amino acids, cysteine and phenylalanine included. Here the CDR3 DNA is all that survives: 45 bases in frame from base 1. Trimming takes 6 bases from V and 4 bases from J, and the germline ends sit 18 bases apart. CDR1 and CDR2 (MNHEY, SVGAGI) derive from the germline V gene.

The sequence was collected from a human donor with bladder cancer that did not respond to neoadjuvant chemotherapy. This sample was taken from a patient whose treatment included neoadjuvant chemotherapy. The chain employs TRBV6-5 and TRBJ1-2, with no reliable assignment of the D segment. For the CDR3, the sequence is CASRAAGSMGYGYTF. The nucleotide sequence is TGTGCCAGCAGGGCCGCAGGTTCGATGGGCTATGGCTACACCTTC.